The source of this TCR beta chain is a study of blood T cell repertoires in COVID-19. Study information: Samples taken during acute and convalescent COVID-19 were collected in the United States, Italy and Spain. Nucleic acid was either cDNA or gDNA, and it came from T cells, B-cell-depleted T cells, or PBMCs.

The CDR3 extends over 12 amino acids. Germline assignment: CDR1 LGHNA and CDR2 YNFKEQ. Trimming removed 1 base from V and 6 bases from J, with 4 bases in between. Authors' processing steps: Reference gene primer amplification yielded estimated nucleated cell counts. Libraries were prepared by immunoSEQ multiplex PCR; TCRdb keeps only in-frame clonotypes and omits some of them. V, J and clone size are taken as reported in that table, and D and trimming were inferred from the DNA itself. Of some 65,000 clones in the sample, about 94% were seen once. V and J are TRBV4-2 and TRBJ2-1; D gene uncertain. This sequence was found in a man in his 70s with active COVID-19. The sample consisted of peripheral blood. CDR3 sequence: CASSQVSNEQFF. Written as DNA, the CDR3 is TGTGCCAGCAGCCAAGTTAGCAATGAGCAGTTCTTC.